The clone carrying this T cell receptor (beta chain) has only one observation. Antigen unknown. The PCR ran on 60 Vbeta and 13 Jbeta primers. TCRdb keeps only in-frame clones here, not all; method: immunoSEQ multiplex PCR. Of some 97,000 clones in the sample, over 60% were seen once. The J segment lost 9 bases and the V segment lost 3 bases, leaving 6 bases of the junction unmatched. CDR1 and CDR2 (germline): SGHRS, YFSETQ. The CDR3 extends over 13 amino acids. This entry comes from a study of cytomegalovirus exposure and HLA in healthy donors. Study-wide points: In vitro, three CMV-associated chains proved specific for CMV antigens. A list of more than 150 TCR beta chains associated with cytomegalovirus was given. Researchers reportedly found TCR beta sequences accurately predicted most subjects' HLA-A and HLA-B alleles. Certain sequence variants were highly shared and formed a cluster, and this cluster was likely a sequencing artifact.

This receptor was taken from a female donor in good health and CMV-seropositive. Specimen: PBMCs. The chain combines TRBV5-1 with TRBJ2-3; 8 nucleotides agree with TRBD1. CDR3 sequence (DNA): TGCGCCAGCAGCTCGCAGGGGGCGGACACGCAGTATTTT. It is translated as CASSSQGADTQYF.